One and the same sample provided the 11 T cell receptor beta chains below, sequenced in a study of T cells expressing NK-cell markers. Using the 5' RACE reads, TCRdb records one entry per CDR3 protein without DNA. This sample's table reports about 460,000 distinct CDR3 sequences. What was sequenced was blood T cells: a sorted CD56 or NKG2C T cell subset, CD4+ or CD8+ T cells, or bulk PBMC T cells (not recorded which). The receptors shown here come from a woman in her forties or fifties in good health.

The CDR3 loop is CAISEWPGLAVYNEQFF. This chain joins TRBV10-3 and TRBJ2-1; as DNA is missing, the TRBD2 call by TCRdb cannot be tested. This CDR3 region has 17 residues. Per germline, CDR1 ENHRY and CDR2 SYGVKD.

The rearrangement uses TRBV6-5 and TRBJ2-1; TCRdb gives TRBD1 as the D gene, but with no DNA this cannot be confirmed. The CDR3 sequence is 14 residues long. Germline CDR1 MNHEY, CDR2 SVGAGI. The CDR3: CASRGQGSYNEQFF.

This rearrangement joins TRBV30 to TRBJ1-5. Germline CDR1 GTSNPN, CDR2 SVGIG (reference sequence). The CDR3 has 13 residues. CDR3 sequence reads: CAWSESVNQPQHF.

This chain links TRBV12-3 or TRBV12-4 with TRBJ2-2; without DNA, the TCRdb call of TRBD1 cannot be checked. This CDR3 region has 14 residues. CDR3 region: CASRIIGGTGELFF.

This chain connects TRBV15 to TRBJ1-1; TCRdb picks TRBD1, but there is no DNA to check that call. Per the germline V gene, CDR1 is LNHNV and CDR2 is YYDKDF (reference sequence). The CDR3 runs 15 residues. The CDR3 spells CATSSRSRPRAEAFF. The entire variable domain, with the rest obtained from reference TRBV15 and TRBJ1-1, is as follows: DAMVIQNPRYQVTQFGKPVTLSCSQTLNHNVMYWYQQKSSQAPKLLFHYYDKDFNNEADTPDNFQSRRPNTSFCFLDIRSPGLGDTAMYLCATSSRSRPRAEAFFGQGTRLTVV.

This rearrangement joins TRBV27 to TRBJ1-5; as DNA is missing, the TRBD1 call by TCRdb cannot be tested. Germline V CDR1 and CDR2: MNHEY, SMNVEV (reference sequence). The CDR3 length is 14 residues. The CDR3 sequence is CATGTGGGGQPQHF.

This chain uses TRBV12-3 or TRBV12-4 with TRBJ2-7; TCRdb indicates TRBD2, and absent DNA this call remains unverified. The CDR3 runs to 13 residues. The CDR3 reads CASTGTSFYEQYF.

This chain connects TRBV29-1 to TRBJ2-7; TCRdb reports TRBD2, a call that lacks DNA to check it against. Germline V lookup: CDR1 SQVTM, CDR2 ANQGSEA. CDR3 length equals 13 residues. CDR3 sequence: CSVFDRDGNEQYF.

V usage is TRBV12-3 or TRBV12-4 and J usage is TRBJ2-3; absent DNA, TCRdb's TRBD2 call cannot be checked. CDR3 length: 17 residues. CDR3 protein: CASRLLGREGLADTQYF.

The rearrangement joins TRBV10-1 to TRBJ1-5; the D call of TRBD1 rests on TCRdb alone, since no DNA is present to check it. CDR3 length: 18 amino acids. In germline, CDR1 is WNHNN, CDR2 SYGVQD (reference sequence). CDR3 in amino acids: CASSELVQRGYSNQPQHF.

This chain uses TRBV7-6 with TRBJ2-1; no DNA is available, so the TRBD2 call from TCRdb remains unchecked. CDR3 length equals 16 residues. Germline values: CDR1 SGHVS, CDR2 FNYEAQ. The CDR3 spells CASSLGGGRALDEQFF.